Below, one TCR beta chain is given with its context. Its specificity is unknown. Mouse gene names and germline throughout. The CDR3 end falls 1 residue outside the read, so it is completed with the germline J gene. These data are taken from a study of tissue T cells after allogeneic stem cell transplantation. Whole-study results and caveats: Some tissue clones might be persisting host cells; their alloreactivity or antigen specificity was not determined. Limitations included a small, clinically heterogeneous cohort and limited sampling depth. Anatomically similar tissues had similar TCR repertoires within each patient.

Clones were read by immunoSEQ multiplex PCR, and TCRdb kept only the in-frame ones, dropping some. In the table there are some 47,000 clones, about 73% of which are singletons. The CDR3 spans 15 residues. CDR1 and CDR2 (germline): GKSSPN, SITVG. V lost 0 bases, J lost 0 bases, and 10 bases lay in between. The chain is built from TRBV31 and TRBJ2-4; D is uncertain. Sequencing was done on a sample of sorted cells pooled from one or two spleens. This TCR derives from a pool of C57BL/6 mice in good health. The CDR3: CAWSLGFTSQNTLYF. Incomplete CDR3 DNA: TGTGCCTGGAGTCTAGGGTTTACTAGTCAAAACACCTTGTAC.